Listed below are T cell receptor beta chains from one sample, sequenced in a study of cytomegalovirus exposure and HLA in healthy donors. TCRdb's copy holds only in-frame clones and misses some; the assay was immunoSEQ multiplex PCR. The sample lists about 190,000 clones; almost 80% were seen once. Sequenced input: PBMCs. The receptors here all came from a woman aged 18-35 years in good health and CMV-seronegative. CDR3s include the opening cysteine and the closing phenylalanine or tryptophan. The D gene is left open where the match is weak. Clone size is shown for a subset of rows, as once, few, many or a class of expanded clone.

TRBV5-4,once,TRBD1,TRBJ2-5,CASSTKDRALVMAQYF,TGTGCCAGCAGCACTAAGGACAGGGCCCTAGTGATGGCCCAGTACTTC
TRBV9,.,.,TRBJ1-2,CASSPGVLYGYTF,TGTGCCAGCAGCCCGGGGGTTCTCTATGGCTACACCTTC
TRBV2,.,.,TRBJ2-3,CASSAGGITDTQYF,TGTGCCAGCAGTGCAGGGGGGATCACAGATACGCAGTATTTT
TRBV19,.,.,TRBJ1-5,CASSRKGAHQPQHF,TGTGCCAGTAGTAGGAAAGGAGCCCATCAGCCCCAGCATTTT
TRBV11-3,.,.,TRBJ2-5,CASSSTEKETQYF,TGTGCCAGCAGCTCAACAGAGAAAGAGACCCAGTACTTC
TRBV10-3,few,TRBD1,TRBJ2-5,CATWTGGETQYF,TGTGCCACCTGGACAGGGGGGGAGACCCAGTACTTC
TRBV28,.,.,TRBJ1-1,CASSLIAGSGNTEAFF,TGTGCCAGCAGTTTGATCGCGGGGTCAGGGAACACTGAAGCTTTCTTT
TRBV14,.,.,TRBJ2-7,CNRGAGVEQYF,TGTAATCGGGGGGCAGGGGTCGAGCAGTACTTC
TRBV4-1,once,TRBD1,TRBJ2-1,CASSPTGTADNEQFF,TGCGCCAGCAGTCCTACCGGGACAGCCGACAATGAGCAGTTCTTC
TRBV5-1,.,.,TRBJ2-3,CASTSTDPSTDTQYF,TGCGCCAGCACCTCAACAGACCCCTCCACAGATACGCAGTATTTT
TRBV25-1,.,TRBD1,TRBJ1-3,CASTSTGDPGNTIYF,TGTGCCAGCACCTCGACAGGGGACCCTGGAAACACCATATATTTT
TRBV5-1,.,.,TRBJ1-6,CASSSSTGRTYNSPLHF,TGCGCCAGCAGCTCCTCAACAGGGAGAACCTATAATTCACCCCTCCACTTT
TRBV6-1,.,.,TRBJ1-1,CASSEAPGNEAFF,TGTGCCAGCAGTGAAGCGCCGGGAAATGAAGCTTTCTTT
TRBV5-8,.,TRBD1,TRBJ1-5,CASSSGQVNQPQHF,TGTGCCAGCAGTTCGGGACAGGTCAATCAGCCCCAGCATTTT
TRBV5-6,once,.,TRBJ1-2,CASSPTVQGAGGYTF,TGTGCCAGCAGCCCAACGGTGCAAGGGGCCGGGGGCTACACCTTC
TRBV19,.,.,TRBJ2-3,CASRPGVSTDTQYF,TGTGCCAGTAGGCCGGGAGTTAGCACAGATACGCAGTATTTT
TRBV12-5,.,.,TRBJ1-1,CASGLGSGQTNTEAFF,TGTGCTAGTGGTTTGGGCTCCGGACAAACGAACACTGAAGCTTTCTTT
TRBV7-9,once,.,TRBJ1-2,CASSLDTTGGYTF,TGTGCCAGCAGCCTTGACACTACGGGGGGCTACACCTTC
TRBV4-1,.,.,TRBJ2-1,CASSQDINEQFF,TGCGCCAGCAGCCAAGACATCAATGAGCAGTTCTTC
TRBV5-6,.,TRBD1,TRBJ1-4,CASSPFTGGANEKLFF,TGTGCCAGCAGCCCATTCACAGGGGGGGCTAATGAAAAACTGTTTTTT
TRBV27,.,.,TRBJ2-5,CASSLGGGLETQYF,TGTGCCAGCAGTTTAGGAGGGGGCCTGGAGACCCAGTACTTC
TRBV9,few,TRBD2,TRBJ2-1,CASSAPKAGGDHYNEQFF,TGTGCCAGCAGCGCCCCAAAAGCGGGGGGGGATCACTACAATGAGCAGTTCTTC
TRBV7-3,.,TRBD1,TRBJ1-2,CASSLTGDRGLVGYTF,TGTGCCAGCAGCTTAACTGGCGACAGGGGGCTTGTTGGCTACACCTTC
TRBV4-2,.,.,TRBJ2-3,CASSQAPGLLDTQYF,TGTGCCAGCAGCCAAGCACCCGGACTTCTAGATACGCAGTATTTT
TRBV28,.,.,TRBJ2-7,CASSLGNYEQYF,TGTGCCAGCAGTCTCGGGAACTACGAGCAGTACTTC
TRBV5-4,.,TRBD1,TRBJ1-2,CASSLGGQGLVGYTF,TGTGCCAGCAGCTTGGGAGGACAGGGATTGGTAGGCTACACCTTC
TRBV19,.,.,TRBJ2-2,CASSVKQGSSNTGELFF,TGTGCCAGTAGTGTTAAACAGGGATCCTCGAACACCGGGGAGCTGTTTTTT
TRBV7-8,.,TRBD1,TRBJ2-1,CASETSGTVVYNEQFF,TGTGCCAGCGAGACGAGTGGGACAGTGGTCTACAATGAGCAGTTCTTC
TRBV28,.,.,TRBJ2-3,CASSQRYTDTQYF,TGTGCCAGCAGTCAGCGGTACACAGATACGCAGTATTTT
TRBV10-3,.,.,TRBJ1-6,CAISEPDSSPLHF,TGTGCCATCAGTGAACCAGACAGCTCACCCCTCCACTTT
TRBV15,few,.,TRBJ1-4,CATYKYRGGTSEKLFF,TGTGCCACGTATAAATACAGAGGGGGAACATCCGAAAAACTGTTTTTT
TRBV4-2,many,TRBD2,TRBJ2-1,CASSQEGSGTYNEQFF,TGTGCCAGCAGCCAAGAGGGTAGCGGGACTTACAATGAGCAGTTCTTC
TRBV6-6,.,.,TRBJ2-3,CASSYQEGRTDTQYF,TGTGCCAGCAGTTACCAAGAGGGCCGCACAGATACGCAGTATTTT
TRBV11-2,.,.,TRBJ1-3,CASSPSTHSGNTIYF,TGTGCCAGCAGCCCTAGTACCCACTCTGGAAACACCATATATTTT
TRBV25-1,.,.,TRBJ2-1,CASSVGGGGEQFF,TGTGCCAGCAGTGTGGGGGGTGGCGGTGAGCAGTTCTTC
TRBV6-5,.,TRBD2,TRBJ2-1,CASSRLAGGEQFF,TGTGCCAGCAGTCGTCTAGCGGGAGGTGAGCAGTTCTTC
TRBV4-2,few,.,TRBJ2-6,CASSQDLQGGANVLTF,TGTGCCAGCAGCCAAGATTTACAGGGTGGTGCCAACGTCCTGACTTTC
TRBV2,.,TRBD1,TRBJ1-3,CASTSGTGNGNTIYF,TGTGCCAGCACCTCCGGGACAGGGAATGGAAACACCATATATTTT
TRBV9,.,TRBD1,TRBJ1-1,CASTRWQGGLNTEAFF,TGTGCCAGCACCCGATGGCAGGGGGGTCTGAACACTGAAGCTTTCTTT
TRBV4-1,.,.,TRBJ2-6,CASSHPGSGANVLTF,TGCGCCAGCAGCCATCCGGGGTCTGGGGCCAACGTCCTGACTTTC
TRBV18,.,.,TRBJ1-2,CASSLSGVPYGYTF,TGTGCCAGCTCACTCTCAGGGGTTCCCTATGGCTACACCTTC
TRBV13,.,.,TRBJ1-1,CASSFVRNTEAFF,TGTGCCAGCAGCTTTGTCCGGAACACTGAAGCTTTCTTT
TRBV2,once,.,TRBJ2-3,CASSSSSTDTQYF,TGTGCCAGCAGTTCTAGCAGCACAGATACGCAGTATTTT
TRBV29-1,.,TRBD1,TRBJ1-1,CSGRQGNTEAFF,TGCAGCGGGAGACAGGGGAACACTGAAGCTTTCTTT
TRBV2,.,.,TRBJ1-5,CASRQGSNQPQHF,TGTGCCAGCAGGCAGGGTAGCAATCAGCCCCAGCATTTT
TRBV6-6,.,.,TRBJ2-7,CASSPEVRGAHEQYF,TGTGCCAGCAGCCCTGAAGTACGGGGGGCCCACGAGCAGTACTTC
TRBV19,.,.,TRBJ1-3,CASRENALGRGRNTIYF,TGTGCCAGTAGGGAAAACGCCTTGGGCAGGGGAAGAAACACCATATATTTT
TRBV27,few,TRBD1,TRBJ1-2,CASKGRDRPISGYTF,TGTGCCAGCAAAGGAAGGGACAGGCCCATTTCGGGCTACACCTTC
TRBV19,.,.,TRBJ1-1,CASSPRTAGTEAFF,TGTGCCAGTAGTCCGCGGACAGCCGGAACTGAAGCTTTCTTT
TRBV6-5,.,TRBD1,TRBJ1-6,CASRAGTGLRTLHF,TGTGCCAGCAGGGCCGGGACAGGGTTAAGGACCCTCCACTTT